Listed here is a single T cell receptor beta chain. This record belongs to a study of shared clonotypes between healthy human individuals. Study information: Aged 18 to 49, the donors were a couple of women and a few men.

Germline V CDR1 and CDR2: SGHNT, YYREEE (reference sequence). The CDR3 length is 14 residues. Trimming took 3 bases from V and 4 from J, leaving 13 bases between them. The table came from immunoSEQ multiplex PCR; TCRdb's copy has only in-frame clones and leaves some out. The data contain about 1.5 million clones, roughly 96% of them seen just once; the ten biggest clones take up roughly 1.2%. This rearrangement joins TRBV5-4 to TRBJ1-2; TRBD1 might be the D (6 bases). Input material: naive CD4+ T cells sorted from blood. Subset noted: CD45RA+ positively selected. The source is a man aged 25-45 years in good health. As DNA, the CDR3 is TGTGCCAGCAGCTCAGGGGTTTCCTCCTATGGCTACACCTTC. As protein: CASSSGVSSYGYTF.